The rows below give T cell receptor beta chains drawn from one sample of a study of CD8 T cells in Susac syndrome. In TCRdb, the immunoSEQ multiplex PCR reads were re-called with MiXCR into one record per CDR3 protein. The sample lists 50,000 or so distinct CDR3 sequences; 93% were seen once. Sequences were obtained from CD8+ T cells from PBMCs. These receptors were collected from a human donor with multiple sclerosis. Each CDR3 is given with its conserved first and last residue. D genes are given only for firm matches. Rows may omit the clone size; those that give it use once, few, many or a size class.

V gene: TRBV7-2
J gene: TRBJ2-7
clone size: .
D gene: TRBD1
CDR3 protein: CASSPPPWDRVYEQYF
CDR3 DNA: TGTGCCAGCAGCCCTCCGCCCTGGGACAGGGTCTACGAGCAGTACTTC

V gene: TRBV27
J gene: TRBJ2-7
clone size: .
D gene: .
CDR3 protein: CASSLSYSYEQYF
CDR3 DNA: TGTGCCAGCAGTTTATCGTACAGCTACGAGCAGTACTTC

V gene: TRBV4-1
J gene: TRBJ2-7
clone size: few
D gene: .
CDR3 protein: CASSLQTSRTRLSYEQYF
CDR3 DNA: TGCGCCAGCAGCCTCCAGACCTCCCGGACAAGGCTCTCCTACGAGCAGTACTTC

V gene: TRBV6-2/TRBV6-3
J gene: TRBJ2-1
clone size: .
D gene: TRBD2
CDR3 protein: CASSSERGGHEQFF
CDR3 DNA: TGTGCCAGCAGTTCTGAGCGGGGGGGCCATGAGCAGTTCTTC

V gene: TRBV29-1
J gene: TRBJ1-2
clone size: .
D gene: .
CDR3 protein: CSVDEGPVGAGYTF
CDR3 DNA: TGCAGCGTTGATGAGGGTCCTGTGGGAGCTGGCTACACCTTC

V gene: TRBV7-9
J gene: TRBJ2-1
clone size: .
D gene: .
CDR3 protein: CASSPDWASSYNEQFF
CDR3 DNA: TGTGCCAGCAGCCCGGACTGGGCAAGCTCCTACAATGAGCAGTTCTTC

V gene: TRBV27
J gene: TRBJ1-1
clone size: .
D gene: .
CDR3 protein: CASSLSHLVRAEAFF
CDR3 DNA: TGTGCCAGCAGTTTATCCCACTTAGTGCGCGCTGAAGCTTTCTTT

V gene: TRBV10-1
J gene: TRBJ2-2
clone size: .
D gene: .
CDR3 protein: CASRENPGTLNTGELFF
CDR3 DNA: TGCGCCAGCAGGGAGAATCCCGGCACCTTGAACACCGGGGAGCTGTTTTTT

V gene: TRBV13
J gene: TRBJ1-1
clone size: .
D gene: .
CDR3 protein: CASSPGLGTEAFF
CDR3 DNA: TGTGCCAGCAGCCCGGGTCTCGGCACTGAAGCTTTCTTT

V gene: TRBV5-6
J gene: TRBJ2-7
clone size: .
D gene: TRBD1
CDR3 protein: CASSVMTGTDWDEQYF
CDR3 DNA: TGTGCCAGCAGCGTAATGACCGGGACAGACTGGGACGAGCAGTACTTC

V gene: TRBV7-2
J gene: TRBJ1-2
clone size: once
D gene: .
CDR3 protein: CASSPGAGNYGYTF
CDR3 DNA: TGTGCCAGCAGCCCCGGGGCAGGGAACTATGGCTACACCTTC

V gene: TRBV4-3
J gene: TRBJ2-3
clone size: .
D gene: TRBD2
CDR3 protein: CASSQASRGGSDTQYF
CDR3 DNA: TGCGCCAGCAGCCAAGCCTCGCGCGGGGGGTCAGATACGCAGTATTTT

V gene: TRBV28
J gene: TRBJ2-7
clone size: .
D gene: .
CDR3 protein: CASRDNRETYEQYF
CDR3 DNA: TGTGCCAGCAGGGATAACAGGGAGACCTACGAGCAGTACTTC

V gene: TRBV7-2
J gene: TRBJ1-1
clone size: .
D gene: .
CDR3 protein: CASSLRWREAFF
CDR3 DNA: TGTGCCAGCAGCTTAAGGTGGAGGGAGGCTTTCTTT

V gene: TRBV29-1
J gene: TRBJ2-7
clone size: .
D gene: .
CDR3 protein: CSVGGGQHYEQYF
CDR3 DNA: TGCAGCGTTGGCGGGGGACAGCACTACGAGCAGTACTTC

V gene: TRBV12-3/TRBV12-4
J gene: TRBJ2-2
clone size: .
D gene: .
CDR3 protein: CASSTQGSGELFF
CDR3 DNA: TGTGCCAGCAGTACACAGGGTTCCGGGGAGCTGTTTTTT

V gene: TRBV27
J gene: TRBJ2-7
clone size: .
D gene: .
CDR3 protein: CASRAGTPYEQYF
CDR3 DNA: TGTGCCAGCAGGGCCGGGACACCCTACGAGCAGTACTTC

V gene: TRBV4-3
J gene: TRBJ1-4
clone size: .
D gene: .
CDR3 protein: CASSQDRTAKTTNEKLFF
CDR3 DNA: TGCGCCAGCAGCCAAGATAGGACAGCTAAGACAACTAATGAAAAACTGTTTTTT

V gene: TRBV29-1
J gene: TRBJ1-1
clone size: .
D gene: .
CDR3 protein: CSALGDTEAFF
CDR3 DNA: TGCAGCGCCCTAGGCGACACTGAAGCTTTCTTT

V gene: TRBV4-3
J gene: TRBJ2-1
clone size: .
D gene: .
CDR3 protein: CASSQDISTTEQFF
CDR3 DNA: TGCGCCAGCAGCCAAGATATCTCAACGACTGAGCAGTTCTTC

V gene: TRBV5-1
J gene: TRBJ1-6
clone size: .
D gene: TRBD1
CDR3 protein: CASSLGTDNSPLHF
CDR3 DNA: TGCGCCAGCAGCTTAGGGACAGATAATTCACCCCTCCACTTT